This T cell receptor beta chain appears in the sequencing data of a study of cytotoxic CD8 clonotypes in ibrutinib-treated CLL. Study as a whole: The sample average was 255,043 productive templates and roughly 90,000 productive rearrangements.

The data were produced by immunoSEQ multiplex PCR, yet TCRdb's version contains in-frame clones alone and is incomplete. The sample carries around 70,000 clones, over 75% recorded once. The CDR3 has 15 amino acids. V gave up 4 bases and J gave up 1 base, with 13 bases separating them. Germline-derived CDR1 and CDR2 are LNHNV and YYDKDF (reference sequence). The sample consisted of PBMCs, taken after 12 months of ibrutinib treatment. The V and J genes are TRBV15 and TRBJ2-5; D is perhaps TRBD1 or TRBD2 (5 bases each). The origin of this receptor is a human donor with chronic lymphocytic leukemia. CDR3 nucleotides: TGTGCCACCAGCAAGGGGACCGCGCCCCAAGAGACCCAGTACTTC. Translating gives CATSKGTAPQETQYF.